The entry below describes one TCR beta chain. Its antigen is as yet unknown. Relapse was seen in all patients after autologous stem cell transplantation, and brentuximab vedotin exposure was variable. Relapsed/refractory classical Hodgkin lymphoma patients had complete, partial or progressive responses. Profiled with immunoSEQ multiplex PCR; TCRdb holds only in-frame clones, not every one. The sample yields more than 40,000 clones, over 65% seen once. The sample originates from a study of PD-1 blockade in classical Hodgkin lymphoma. General study findings and limits: Baseline diversity resembling that of newly diagnosed patients was seen in complete responders. There was a significant rise in CD4+ TCR diversity by C4D1, with no such rise for CD8+.

CDR1 is ENHRY, CDR2 SYGVKD, per germline. Trimming stripped 7 bases from V and 4 bases from J, with 16 bases between. The CDR3 has 15 residues. The receptor comes from a human donor with classical Hodgkin lymphoma. V is TRBV10-3 and J is TRBJ2-2, with D possibly TRBD1 on 5 matching bases. Sample: peripheral blood mononuclear cells (PBMCs), taken before the second cycle of nivolumab. CDR3 loop: CAINLSGQGTGELFF. The DNA for the CDR3 is TGTGCCATCAACCTCTCCGGGCAGGGCACCGGGGAGCTGTTTTTT.